This record covers a single T cell receptor beta chain. The antigen is undetermined. The source of the sample is a study of shared clonotypes between healthy human individuals. General study results and limits: In this cohort, only blood was sampled, and tissue repertoires likely differ. Generally, naive subsets (rather than memory subsets) showed larger estimated richness.

Produced via immunoSEQ multiplex PCR; TCRdb's table is partial and in-frame only. Counted here are 1.5 million to 1.9 million clones, around 98% occurring once; the ten biggest clones make up less than 0.55%. Germline V gene sequence: CDR1 KGHSH, CDR2 LQKENI. Unmatched junction bases numbered 14, after V lost 3 bases and J lost 5 bases. CDR3 length: 17 residues. The specimen was naive CD4+ T cells sorted from blood. Noted subset: CD45RA+ positively selected. The chain links TRBV18 to TRBJ2-3; 7 nucleotides align to TRBD2. This clonotype originated in a man aged 30-40 years in good health. CDR3 residues: CASSPPGRGGPRDTQYF. CDR3 nucleotide sequence: TGTGCCAGCTCACCTCCGGGGAGGGGAGGGCCGAGAGATACGCAGTATTTT. Full variable domain (rest looked up from reference TRBV18 and TRBJ2-3): NAGVMQNPRHLVRRRGQEARLRCSPMKGHSHVYWYRQLPEEGLKFMVYLQKENIIDESGMPKERFSAEFPKEGPSILRIQQVVRGDSAAYFCASSPPGRGGPRDTQYFGPGTRLTVL.